Here is one T cell receptor (beta chain) with its context. Its recognized antigen is unknown. No much larger clonotype is one base removed from it; base qualities were not supplied. TCRbeta CDR3 regions were amplified from genomic DNA using the immunoSEQ Assay, a bias-controlled multiplex PCR. The authors' analysis ran thus. The number of nucleated cells in each sample was estimated by amplification of reference gene primers within the assay. To quantify the absolute abundance of each unique TCRbeta CDR3 rearrangement, sequence reads were collapsed and filtered. For each sample, productive Simpson clonality was calculated as the square root of Simpson's diversity index across productive rearrangements. As stored in TCRdb, this immuneACCESS dataset retains in-frame rearrangements with V and J assigned. A fraction of the clones does not appear; measured against another copy, unresolved V genes explain less than half of the discrepancy, and the remainder lacks a known reason. V, J and clone size reflect that table, while D and trimming were determined from the DNA. The sample contains approximately 48,000 clones, 75% to 90% of them found a single time. The biggest ten clones account for almost 6.5% of the sample.

The data were obtained in a study of blood T cell repertoires in COVID-19 (dated by TCRdb to 2020 to 2021). Regarding the study in general: Samples from collaborators originated in the United States, Italy and Spain and spanned both the acute and convalescent phases of COVID-19. A freely available public database, intended as a resource for researchers studying the immune response to SARS-CoV-2, is where the repertoires were released. Where HLA class I and class II types were available, the types were taken from metadata supplied by the sample provider, not from assay-based typing. Deeply sampled blood TCRbeta repertoires from subjects exposed to, actively infected with, or recovered from COVID-19 were included in the dataset. The prospective study material was composed of cDNA or gDNA derived from T cells, B-cell-depleted T cells, or PBMCs. Sample metadata almost always included a de-identified subject ID, COVID-19 status, age in years and sex. Samples were obtained from the ongoing ImmuneRACE study (first 160 participants) and from about 1,300 subjects provided by 6 global collaborators. General conclusions and limits of the study: How much clinical and demographic metadata was included differed by source and by participant, and the metadata was provided uncurated.

Including the terminal cysteine and phenylalanine, the CDR3 comprises 15 residues. The DNA shown is the 45-base CDR3, in frame from base 1. As encoded in the germline V gene, CDR1 is MDHEN while CDR2 is SYDVKM. The junction shows trimming of 3 bases on V and 0 bases on J, plus 8 bases between the germline ends. The collaborating institutions used their own protocols to collect whole blood in K2EDTA tubes. For TCRbeta analysis, collaborator samples were shipped as frozen whole blood, as isolated PBMCs, or as DNA extracted from either sample type. This TCR was recovered from a man between 60 and 75 years old with acute or convalescent COVID-19. The sequencing sample was made of peripheral blood. The sequence joins TRBV28 to TRBJ2-2; possibly the D gene is TRBD1, per 6 matching bases. The nucleotides are TGTGCCAGCAGTTTGGGACAAGCGAACACCGGGGAGCTGTTTTTT. This encodes CASSLGQANTGELFF.